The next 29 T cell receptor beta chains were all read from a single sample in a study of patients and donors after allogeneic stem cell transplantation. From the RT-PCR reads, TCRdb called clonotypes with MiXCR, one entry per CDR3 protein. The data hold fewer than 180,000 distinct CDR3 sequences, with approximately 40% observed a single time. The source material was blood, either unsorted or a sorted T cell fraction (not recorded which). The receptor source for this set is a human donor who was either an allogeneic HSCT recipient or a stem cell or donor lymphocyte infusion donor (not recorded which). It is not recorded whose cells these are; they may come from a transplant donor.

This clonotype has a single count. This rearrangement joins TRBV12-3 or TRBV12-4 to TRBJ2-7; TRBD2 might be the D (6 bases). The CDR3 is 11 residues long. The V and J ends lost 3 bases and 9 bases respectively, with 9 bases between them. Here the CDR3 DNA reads TGTGCCAGCAGTTTTGGGGGGAGGCAGTACGTC. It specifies CASSFGGRQYV.

CDR3 in amino acids: CASTPRQTYMNTEAFF. The CDR3 nucleotides are TGTGCCAGCACCCCCCGGCAGACTTATATGAACACTGAAGCTTTCTTT. The chain couples TRBV6-2 or TRBV6-3 to TRBJ1-1, with D unresolved. Trimming stripped 7 bases from V and 0 bases from J, with 18 bases between. The CDR3 runs to 16 residues. CDR1 MNHEY and CDR2 SVGEGT come from the germline V gene.

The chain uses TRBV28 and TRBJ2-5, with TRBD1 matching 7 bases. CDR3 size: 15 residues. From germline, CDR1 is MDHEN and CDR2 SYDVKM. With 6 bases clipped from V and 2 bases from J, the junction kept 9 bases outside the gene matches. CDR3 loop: CASSNTGTAQETQYF. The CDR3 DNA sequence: TGTGCCAGCAGCAACACCGGGACAGCACAAGAGACCCAGTACTTC.

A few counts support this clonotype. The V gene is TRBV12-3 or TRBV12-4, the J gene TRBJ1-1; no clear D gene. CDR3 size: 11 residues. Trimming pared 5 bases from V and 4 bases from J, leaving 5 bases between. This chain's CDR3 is CASSVGTEAFF. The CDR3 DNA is TGTGCCAGCAGTGTCGGCACTGAAGCTTTCTTT.

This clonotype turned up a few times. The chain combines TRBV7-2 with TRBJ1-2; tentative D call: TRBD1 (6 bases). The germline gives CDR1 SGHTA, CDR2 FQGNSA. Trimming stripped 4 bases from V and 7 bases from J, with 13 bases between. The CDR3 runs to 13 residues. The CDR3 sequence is CASSSRGGFGYTF. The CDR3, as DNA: TGTGCCAGCAGCTCCAGAGGGGGGTTTGGCTACACCTTC.

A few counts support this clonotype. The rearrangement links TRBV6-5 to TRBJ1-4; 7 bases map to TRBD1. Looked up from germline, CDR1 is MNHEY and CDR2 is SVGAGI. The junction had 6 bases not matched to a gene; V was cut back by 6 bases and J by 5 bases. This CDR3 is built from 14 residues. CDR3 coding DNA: TGTGCCAGCAGCCGGACAGGACCAAATGAAAAACTGTTTTTT. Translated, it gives CASSRTGPNEKLFF.

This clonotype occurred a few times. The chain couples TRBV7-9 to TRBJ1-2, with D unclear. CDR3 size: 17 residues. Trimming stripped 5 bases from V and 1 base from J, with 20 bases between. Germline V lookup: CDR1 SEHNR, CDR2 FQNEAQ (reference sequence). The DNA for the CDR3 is TGTGCCAGCAGCACCCGTGACACCTCTAAGTTTAACTATGGCTACACCTTC. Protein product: CASSTRDTSKFNYGYTF.

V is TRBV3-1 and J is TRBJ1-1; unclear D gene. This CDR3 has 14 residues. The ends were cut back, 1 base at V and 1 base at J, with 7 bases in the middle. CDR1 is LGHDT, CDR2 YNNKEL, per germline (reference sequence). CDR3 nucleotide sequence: TGTGCCAGCAGCCAAGTAGAGGGGAACACTGAAGCTTTCTTT. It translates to CASSQVEGNTEAFF. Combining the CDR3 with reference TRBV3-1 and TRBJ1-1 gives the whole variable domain DTAVSQTPKYLVTQMGNDKSIKCEQNLGHDTMYWYKQDSKKFLKIMFSYNNKELIINETVPNRFSPKSPDKAHLNLHINSLELGDSAVYFCASSQVEGNTEAFFGQGTRLTVV.

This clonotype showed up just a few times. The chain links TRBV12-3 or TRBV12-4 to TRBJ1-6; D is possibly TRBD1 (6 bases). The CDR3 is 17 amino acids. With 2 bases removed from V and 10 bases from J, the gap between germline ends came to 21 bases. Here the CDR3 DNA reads TGTGCCAGCAGTTTACGAAAACAGGGTCCCTCTACCTCACCCCTCCACTTT. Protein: CASSLRKQGPSTSPLHF.

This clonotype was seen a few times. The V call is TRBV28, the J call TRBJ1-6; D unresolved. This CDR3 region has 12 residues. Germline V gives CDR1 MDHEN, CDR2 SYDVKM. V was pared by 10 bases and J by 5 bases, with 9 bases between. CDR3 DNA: TGTGCCATCCACCGCGATAATTCACCCCTCCACTTT. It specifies CAIHRDNSPLHF.

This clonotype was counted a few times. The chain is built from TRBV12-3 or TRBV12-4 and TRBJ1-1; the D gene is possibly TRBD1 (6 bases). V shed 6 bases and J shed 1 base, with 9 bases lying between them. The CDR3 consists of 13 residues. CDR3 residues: CASRDSSNTEAFF. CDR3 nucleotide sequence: TGTGCCAGCAGGGACAGTTCGAACACTGAAGCTTTCTTT.

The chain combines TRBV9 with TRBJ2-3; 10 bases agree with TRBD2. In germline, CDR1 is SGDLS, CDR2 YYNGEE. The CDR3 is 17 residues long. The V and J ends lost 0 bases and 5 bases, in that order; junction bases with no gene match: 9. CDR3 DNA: TGTGCCAGCAGCGTAGAGCCGAGCGGGGGGGCCGGAGATACGCAGTATTTT. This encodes CASSVEPSGGAGDTQYF.

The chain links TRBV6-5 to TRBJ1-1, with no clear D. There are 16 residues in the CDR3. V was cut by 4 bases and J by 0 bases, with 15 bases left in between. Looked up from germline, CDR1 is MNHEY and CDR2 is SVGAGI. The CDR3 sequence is CASSWTSGYMNTEAFF. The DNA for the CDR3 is TGTGCCAGCAGTTGGACCAGCGGTTACATGAACACTGAAGCTTTCTTT.

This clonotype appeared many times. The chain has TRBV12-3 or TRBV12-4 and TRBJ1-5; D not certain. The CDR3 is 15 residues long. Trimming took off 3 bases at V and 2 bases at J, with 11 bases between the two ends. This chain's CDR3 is CASSFQDLGNQPQHF. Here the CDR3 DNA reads TGTGCCAGCAGTTTCCAGGACCTCGGCAATCAGCCCCAGCATTTT.

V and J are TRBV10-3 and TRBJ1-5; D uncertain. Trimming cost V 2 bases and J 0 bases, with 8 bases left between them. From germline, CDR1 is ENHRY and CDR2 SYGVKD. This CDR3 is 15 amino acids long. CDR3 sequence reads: CAISEVGNSNQPQHF. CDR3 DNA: TGTGCCATCAGTGAGGTGGGGAATAGCAATCAGCCCCAGCATTTT.

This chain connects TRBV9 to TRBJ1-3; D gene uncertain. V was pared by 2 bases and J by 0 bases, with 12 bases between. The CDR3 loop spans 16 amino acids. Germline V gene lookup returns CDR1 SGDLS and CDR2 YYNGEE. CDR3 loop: CASSVEATSSGNTIYF. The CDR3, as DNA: TGTGCCAGCAGCGTGGAGGCCACGAGCTCTGGAAACACCATATATTTT.

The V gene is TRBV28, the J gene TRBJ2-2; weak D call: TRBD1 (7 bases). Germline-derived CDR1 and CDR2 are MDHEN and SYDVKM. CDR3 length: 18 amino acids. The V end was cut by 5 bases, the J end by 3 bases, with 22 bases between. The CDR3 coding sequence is TGTGCCAGCAGTCGAACACCTTGGAGGGGGCCGGACACCGGGGAGCTGTTTTTT. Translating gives CASSRTPWRGPDTGELFF.

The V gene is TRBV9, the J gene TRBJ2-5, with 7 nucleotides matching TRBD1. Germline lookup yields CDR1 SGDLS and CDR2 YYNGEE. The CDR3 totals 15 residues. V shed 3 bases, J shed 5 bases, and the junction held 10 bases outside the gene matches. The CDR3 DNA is TGTGCCAGCAGCGGCTCGACAGGGCAGGGGGAGACCCAGTACTTC. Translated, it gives CASSGSTGQGETQYF.

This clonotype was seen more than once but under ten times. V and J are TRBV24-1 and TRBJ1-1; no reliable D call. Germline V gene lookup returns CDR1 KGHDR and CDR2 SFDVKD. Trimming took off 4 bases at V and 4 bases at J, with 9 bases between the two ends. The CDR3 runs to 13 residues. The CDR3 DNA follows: TGTGCCACCAGTGAGGGATTCGGCACTGAAGCTTTCTTT. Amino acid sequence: CATSEGFGTEAFF.

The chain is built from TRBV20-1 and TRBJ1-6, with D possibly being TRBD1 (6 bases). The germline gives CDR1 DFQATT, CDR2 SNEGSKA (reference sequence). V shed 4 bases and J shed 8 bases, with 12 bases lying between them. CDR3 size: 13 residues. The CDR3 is CSAKGGVYSPLHF. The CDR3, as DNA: TGCAGTGCTAAGGGGGGGGTTTATTCACCCCTCCACTTT.

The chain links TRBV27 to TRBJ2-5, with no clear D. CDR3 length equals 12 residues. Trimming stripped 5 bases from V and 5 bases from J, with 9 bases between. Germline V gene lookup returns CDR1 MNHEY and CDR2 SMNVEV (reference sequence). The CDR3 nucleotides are TGTGCCAGCAGTCCCCTCGGGGAGACCCAGTACTTC. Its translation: CASSPLGETQYF.

CDR3 sequence: CAISEPSGTDTQYF. CDR3 nucleotide sequence: TGTGCCATCAGTGAGCCCTCGGGCACAGATACGCAGTATTTT. The chain joins TRBV10-3 to TRBJ2-3, with no clear D. CDR3 length: 14 amino acids. Germline-derived CDR1 and CDR2 are ENHRY and SYGVKD. The V end was cut by 2 bases, the J end by 1 base, with 7 bases between.

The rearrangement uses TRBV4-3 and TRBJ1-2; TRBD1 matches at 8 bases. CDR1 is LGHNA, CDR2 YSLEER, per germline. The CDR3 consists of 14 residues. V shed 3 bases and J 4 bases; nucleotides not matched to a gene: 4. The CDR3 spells CASSHDRGTYGYTF. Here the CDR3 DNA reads TGCGCCAGCAGCCACGACAGGGGCACCTATGGCTACACCTTC.

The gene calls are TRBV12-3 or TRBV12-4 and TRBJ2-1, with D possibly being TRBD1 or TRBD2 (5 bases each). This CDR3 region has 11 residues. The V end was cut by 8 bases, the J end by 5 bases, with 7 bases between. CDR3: CASGGDNEQFF. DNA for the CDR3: TGTGCCAGCGGGGGTGACAATGAGCAGTTCTTC.

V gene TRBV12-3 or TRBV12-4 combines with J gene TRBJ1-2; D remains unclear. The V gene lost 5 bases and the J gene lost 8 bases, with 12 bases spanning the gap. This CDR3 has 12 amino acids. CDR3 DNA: TGTGCCAGCAGTCCGAGCCGGACGGGCTACACCTTC. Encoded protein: CASSPSRTGYTF.

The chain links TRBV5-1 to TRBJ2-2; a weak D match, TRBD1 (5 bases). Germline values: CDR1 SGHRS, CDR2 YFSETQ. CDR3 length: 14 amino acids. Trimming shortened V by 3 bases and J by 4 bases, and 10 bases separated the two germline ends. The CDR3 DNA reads TGCGCCAGCAGCTCAGACAGAGTCACCGGGGAGCTGTTTTTT. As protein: CASSSDRVTGELFF.

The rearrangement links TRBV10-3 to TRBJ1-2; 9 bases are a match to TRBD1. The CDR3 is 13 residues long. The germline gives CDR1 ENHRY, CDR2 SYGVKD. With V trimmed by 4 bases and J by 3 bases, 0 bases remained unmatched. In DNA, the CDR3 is TGTGCCATCAGTGGACAGGGGGACTATGGCTACACCTTC. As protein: CAISGQGDYGYTF.

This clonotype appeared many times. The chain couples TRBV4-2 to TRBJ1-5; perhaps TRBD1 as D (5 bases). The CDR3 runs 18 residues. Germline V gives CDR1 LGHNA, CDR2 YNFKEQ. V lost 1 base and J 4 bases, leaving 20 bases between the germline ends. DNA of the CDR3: TGTGCCAGCAGCCAAGTAGTTGGGGTCGGGGCCATAAATCAGCCCCAGCATTTT. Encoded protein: CASSQVVGVGAINQPQHF.

CDR3 in amino acids: CASSERDPGTDTQYF. The CDR3 coding sequence is TGTGCCAGCAGTGAACGGGATCCCGGCACAGATACGCAGTATTTT. The chain uses TRBV6-4 and TRBJ2-3, with D perhaps TRBD2 (5 bases). CDR3 length: 15 amino acids. Trimming pared 3 bases from V and 1 base from J, leaving 11 bases between. CDR1 and CDR2 from the germline V gene are MRHNA and SNTAGT.